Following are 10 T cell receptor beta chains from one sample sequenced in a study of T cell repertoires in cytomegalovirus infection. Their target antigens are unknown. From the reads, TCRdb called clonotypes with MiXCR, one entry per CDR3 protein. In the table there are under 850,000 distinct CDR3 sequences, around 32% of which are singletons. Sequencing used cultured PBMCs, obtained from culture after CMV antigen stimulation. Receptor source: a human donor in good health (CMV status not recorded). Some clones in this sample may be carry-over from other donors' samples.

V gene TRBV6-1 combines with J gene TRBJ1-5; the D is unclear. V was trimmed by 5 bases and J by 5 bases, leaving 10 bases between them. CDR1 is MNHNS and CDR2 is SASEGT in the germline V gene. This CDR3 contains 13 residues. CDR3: CASSWRADQPQHF. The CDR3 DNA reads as TGTGCCAGCAGTTGGAGGGCCGATCAGCCCCAGCATTTT.

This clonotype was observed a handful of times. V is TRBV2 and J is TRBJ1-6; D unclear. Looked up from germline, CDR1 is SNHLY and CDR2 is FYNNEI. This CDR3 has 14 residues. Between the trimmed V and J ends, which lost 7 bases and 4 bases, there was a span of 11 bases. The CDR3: CASKETVYNSPLHF. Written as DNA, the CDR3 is TGTGCCAGCAAAGAGACCGTTTATAATTCACCCCTCCACTTT.

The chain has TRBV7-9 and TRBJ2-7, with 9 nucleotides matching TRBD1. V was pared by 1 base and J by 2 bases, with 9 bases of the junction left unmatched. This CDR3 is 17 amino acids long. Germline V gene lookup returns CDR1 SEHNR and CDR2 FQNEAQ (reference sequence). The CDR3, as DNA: TGTGCCAGCAGCTTAGATGGAGTTTGGGACAGGGCCTACGAGCAGTACTTC. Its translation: CASSLDGVWDRAYEQYF. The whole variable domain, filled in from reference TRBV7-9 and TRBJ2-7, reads DTGVSQNPRHKITKRGQNVTFRCDPISEHNRLYWYRQTLGQGPEFLTYFQNEAQLEKSRLLSDRFSAERPKGSFSTLEIQRTEQGDSAMYLCASSLDGVWDRAYEQYFGPGTRLTVT.

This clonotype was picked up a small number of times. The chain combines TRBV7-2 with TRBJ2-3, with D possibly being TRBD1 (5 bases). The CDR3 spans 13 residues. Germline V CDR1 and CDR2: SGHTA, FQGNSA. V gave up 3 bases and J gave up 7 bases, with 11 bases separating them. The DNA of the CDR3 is TGTGCCAGCAGCTTGAAGGGGCGATATACGCAGTATTTT. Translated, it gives CASSLKGRYTQYF.

CDR3 region: CASRISSVNTEAFF. The CDR3 bases are TGTGCCAGCAGAATATCGAGCGTGAACACTGAAGCTTTCTTT. The chain couples TRBV2 to TRBJ1-1; no reliable D call. The CDR3 sequence is 14 residues long. The germline gives CDR1 SNHLY, CDR2 FYNNEI. V was trimmed by 6 bases and J by 0 bases, leaving 11 bases between them. The whole variable domain, filled in from reference TRBV2 and TRBJ1-1, reads EPEVTQTPSHQVTQMGQEVILRCVPISNHLYFYWYRQILGQKVEFLVSFYNNEISEKSEIFDDQFSVERPDGSNFTLKIRSTKLEDSAMYFCASRISSVNTEAFFGQGTRLTVV.

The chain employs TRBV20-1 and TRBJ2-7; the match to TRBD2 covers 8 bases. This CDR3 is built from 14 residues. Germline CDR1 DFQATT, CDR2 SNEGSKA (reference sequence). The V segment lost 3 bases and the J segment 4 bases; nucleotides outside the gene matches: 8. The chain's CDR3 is CSARGAGGLYEQYF. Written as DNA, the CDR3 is TGCAGTGCTAGGGGGGCGGGGGGTCTTTACGAGCAGTACTTC.

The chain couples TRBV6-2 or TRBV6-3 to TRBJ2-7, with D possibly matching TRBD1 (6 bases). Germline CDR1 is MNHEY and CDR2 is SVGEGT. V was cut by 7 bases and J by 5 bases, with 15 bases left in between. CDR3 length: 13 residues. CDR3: CASNLRGFDEQYF. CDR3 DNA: TGTGCCAGCAACCTCAGGGGTTTTGACGAGCAGTACTTC.

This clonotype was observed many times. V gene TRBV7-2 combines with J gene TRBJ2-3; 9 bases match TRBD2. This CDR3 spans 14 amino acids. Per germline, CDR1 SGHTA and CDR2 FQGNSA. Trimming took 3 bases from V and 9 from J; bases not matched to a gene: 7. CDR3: CASSFGGGAVTQYF. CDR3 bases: TGTGCCAGCAGCTTCGGCGGGGGGGCCGTCACGCAGTATTTT.

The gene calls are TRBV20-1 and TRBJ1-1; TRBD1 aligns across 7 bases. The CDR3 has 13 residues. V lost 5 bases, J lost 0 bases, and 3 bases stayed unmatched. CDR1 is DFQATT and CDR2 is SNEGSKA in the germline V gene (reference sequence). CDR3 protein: CSASQGVNTEAFF. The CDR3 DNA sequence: TGCAGTGCTTCGCAGGGGGTGAACACTGAAGCTTTCTTT.

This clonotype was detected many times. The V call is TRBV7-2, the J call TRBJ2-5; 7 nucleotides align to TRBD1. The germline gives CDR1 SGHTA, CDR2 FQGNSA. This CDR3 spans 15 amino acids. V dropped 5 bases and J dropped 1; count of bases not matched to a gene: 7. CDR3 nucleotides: TGTGCCAGCAGCCCAGGGGGACAGTTCCAAGAGACCCAGTACTTC. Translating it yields CASSPGGQFQETQYF.